The clone carrying this T cell receptor beta chain was observed many times. The antigen is undetermined. This CDR3 has 11 residues. Germline CDR1 reads LGHDT; CDR2 reads YNNKEL (reference sequence). These data come from a study of T cells in Graves' hyperthyroidism and ophthalmopathy. Using RNA transcripts as the source, TCR beta CDR3 regions were amplified. TCR CDR3 regions were first amplified by RT-PCR with HTBI primers. One entry per CDR3 protein results from TCRdb running MiXCR on the multiplex PCR reads. The sample has some 500,000 distinct CDR3 sequences, roughly 14% seen once. Broader study findings: From stable hyperthyroidism, ophthalmopathy was set apart by a 13 V-J model. Blood shared most expanded thyroid clonotypes above 0.001.

Those with hyperthyroidism were 18 to 65 years old, newly diagnosed, and ill for under 2 months. Fresh peripheral blood, approximately 10 ml, was the source of the PBMCs. Sequencing was done on a sample of blood. The sequence was obtained from a young woman with Graves' hyperthyroidism. This chain joins TRBV3-1 and TRBJ2-7, with 8 bases fitting TRBD2. This CDR3 reads CPREGSYEQYV. CDR3 nucleotides: TGTCCCCGGGAGGGATCCTACGAGCAGTACGTC.